This T cell receptor beta chain was captured by sequencing in a study of Ad26.COV2.S vaccination and SARS-CoV-2 variants. Points on this clone: Its specificity is unknown.

Study outcomes and limitations: Spike-specific TCR breadth in vaccine recipients exceeded that seen in placebo recipients. Reported post-vaccination CD8+ and CD4+ T cell responses to spike showed substantial breadth. Placebo and vaccine recipients had non-spike TCR breadth that was similar.

Measured with immunoSEQ multiplex PCR; TCRdb has only the in-frame clones, and not every one. Of fewer than 150,000 clones listed, roughly 88% are singletons. The TCR comes from a human donor who had recovered from COVID-19. The specimen was peripheral blood, collected after recovery from COVID-19.

The CDR3 sequence: CASSQDLGDSAYEQYF. The DNA of the CDR3 is TGCGCCAGCAGCCAAGATCTGGGGGACTCCGCCTACGAGCAGTACTTC. V and J are TRBV4-3 and TRBJ2-7; maybe TRBD2 (6 bases). Trimming stripped 0 bases from V and 2 bases from J, with 14 bases between. The germline V gene encodes CDR1 LGHNA and CDR2 YSLEER. The CDR3 contains 16 residues.